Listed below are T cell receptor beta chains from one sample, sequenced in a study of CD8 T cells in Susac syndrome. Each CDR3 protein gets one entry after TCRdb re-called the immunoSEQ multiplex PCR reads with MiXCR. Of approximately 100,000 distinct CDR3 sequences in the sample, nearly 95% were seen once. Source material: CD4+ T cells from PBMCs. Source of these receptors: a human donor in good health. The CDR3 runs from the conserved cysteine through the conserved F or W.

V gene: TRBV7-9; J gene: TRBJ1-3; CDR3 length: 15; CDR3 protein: CASSPRQGSGNTIYF
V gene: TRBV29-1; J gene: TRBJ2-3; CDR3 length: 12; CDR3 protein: CSVGQGGDTQYF
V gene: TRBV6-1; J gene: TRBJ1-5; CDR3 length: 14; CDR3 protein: CASKRADGMQPQHF
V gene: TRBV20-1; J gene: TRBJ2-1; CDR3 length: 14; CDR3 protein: CSLFLKGARNEQFF
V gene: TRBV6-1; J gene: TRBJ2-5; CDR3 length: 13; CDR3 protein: CASSQMGLETQYF
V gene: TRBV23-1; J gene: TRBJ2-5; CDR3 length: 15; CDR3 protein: CAPQIIQYLQETQYF
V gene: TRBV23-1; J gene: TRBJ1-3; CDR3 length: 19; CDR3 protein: CASSQSPKQGLPSGNTIYF
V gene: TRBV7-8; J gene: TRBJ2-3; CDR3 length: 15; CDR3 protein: CASSLALSLGDTQYF
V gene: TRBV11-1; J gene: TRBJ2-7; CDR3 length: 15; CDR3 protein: CASSLDGPISDEQYF
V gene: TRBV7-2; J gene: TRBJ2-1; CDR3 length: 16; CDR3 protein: CASSLSLGPSGNEQFF